This T cell receptor (beta chain) was sequenced for a study of cytomegalovirus exposure and HLA in healthy donors. Donors came from a validation cohort of 90 to 150 subjects, distinct from the first 666-subject cohort. This table comes from immunoSEQ multiplex PCR, and its TCRdb copy is limited to in-frame clones, with some not included. This sample has 150,000 to 200,000 clones, with roughly 96% found just once. Study results and limitations: The listing of 150 to 200 TCR beta chains classed them as cytomegalovirus-associated. The TCR clusters that emerged in the first cohort tended, a later analysis found, to co-occur in the 120 or so validation repertoires. For most TCR sequences rarity was the rule, although some public TCRs occurred in many donors.

Points on this clone: What it binds is unknown.

With 5 bases clipped from V and 7 bases from J, the junction kept 9 bases outside the gene matches. The CDR3 contains 14 residues. Looked up from germline, CDR1 is SGHRS and CDR2 is YFSETQ. The specimen sequenced was PBMCs. The genes are TRBV5-1 and TRBJ2-1; 7 nucleotides line up with TRBD2. This sequence originates from a woman aged 18 to 35 in good health and CMV-seronegative. CDR3 sequence: CASREELAINEQFF. The CDR3 bases are TGCGCCAGCAGGGAGGAACTAGCGATAAATGAGCAGTTCTTC.